This T cell receptor (beta chain) was captured by sequencing in a study of T cell repertoires in cytomegalovirus infection. Study details: Carrying CMV and the relevant HLA type showed in public TCR beta signatures.

Via MiXCR, TCRdb re-called the reads, giving one row per CDR3 protein. The sample holds 560,000 or so distinct CDR3 sequences, 16% seen once. The CDR3 has 13 residues. Germline CDR1 MNHEY, CDR2 SMNVEV (reference sequence). Trimming removed 4 bases at V and 6 bases at J, with 11 bases between. Notes on the study in general: The cumulative frequency of public TCR beta families identified carriers of CMV plus the relevant HLA. Ex vivo, HLA-C-restricted CMV-specific TCR beta clonotypes prevailed over the rest of the response.

This clonotype showed up just a few times. Antigen unknown. V is TRBV27 and J is TRBJ2-3; unclear D gene. The source is a human donor in good health (CMV status not recorded). Some clones in this sample may be carry-over from other donors' samples. The sample consisted of CD8+ T cells from PBMCs. This CDR3 reads CASSSTNKDTQYF. The DNA of the CDR3 is TGTGCCAGCAGTTCAACAAACAAGGATACGCAGTATTTT.